The present T cell receptor (beta chain) was sequenced within a study of cytomegalovirus exposure and HLA in healthy donors. Comment on this clone: Its antigen is undetermined.

This CDR3 has 15 residues. Germline CDR1 SEHNR, CDR2 FQNEAQ (reference sequence). V was shortened by 3 bases and J by 2 bases, with 13 bases between the two germline ends. The table came from immunoSEQ multiplex PCR; TCRdb's copy has only in-frame clones and leaves some out. The profile covers about 49,000 clones, with roughly 92% appearing a single time and around 1.4% taken by the ten largest. The donors belonged to the roughly 110-subject validation cohort, separate from the roughly 670-subject first cohort. Overall study results and limits: Diagnosis of cytomegalovirus status made by the classifier reportedly showed high specificity and sensitivity. The authors listed around 150 TCR beta chains as cytomegalovirus-associated. Later, an analysis found that TCR clusters from the first cohort tended to co-occur in the roughly 110 validation repertoires.

The V gene is TRBV7-9, the J gene TRBJ1-2; tentative D call: TRBD1 (6 bases). This clonotype originated in a man aged 18 to 30 in good health and CMV-seronegative. Sample: PBMCs. CDR3 sequence reads: CASSLAPGANYGYTF. CDR3 coding DNA: TGTGCCAGCAGCTTGGCTCCAGGGGCAAACTATGGCTACACCTTC.